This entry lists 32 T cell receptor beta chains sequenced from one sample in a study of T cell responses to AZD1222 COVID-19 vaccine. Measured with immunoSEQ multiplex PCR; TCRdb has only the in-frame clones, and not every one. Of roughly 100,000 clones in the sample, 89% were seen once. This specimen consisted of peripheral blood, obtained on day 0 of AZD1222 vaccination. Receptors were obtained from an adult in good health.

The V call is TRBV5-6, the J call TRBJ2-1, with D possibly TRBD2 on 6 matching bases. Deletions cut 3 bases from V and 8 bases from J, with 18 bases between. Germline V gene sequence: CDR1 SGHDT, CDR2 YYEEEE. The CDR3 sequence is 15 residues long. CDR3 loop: CASSYTTSRGYEQFF. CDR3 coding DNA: TGTGCCAGCAGCTATACAACTAGCCGGGGCTATGAGCAGTTCTTC. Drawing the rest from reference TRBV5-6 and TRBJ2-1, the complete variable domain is DAGVTQSPTHLIKTRGQQVTLRCSPKSGHDTVSWYQQALGQGPQFIFQYYEEEERQRGNFPDRFSGHQFPNYSSELNVNALLLGDSALYLCASSYTTSRGYEQFFGPGTRLTVL.

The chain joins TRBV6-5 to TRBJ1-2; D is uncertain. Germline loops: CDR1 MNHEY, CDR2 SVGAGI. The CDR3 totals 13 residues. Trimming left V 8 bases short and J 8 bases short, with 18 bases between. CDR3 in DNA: TGTGCCAGCGCCCAACTTGAGGGCAACGGCTACACCTTC. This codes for CASAQLEGNGYTF.

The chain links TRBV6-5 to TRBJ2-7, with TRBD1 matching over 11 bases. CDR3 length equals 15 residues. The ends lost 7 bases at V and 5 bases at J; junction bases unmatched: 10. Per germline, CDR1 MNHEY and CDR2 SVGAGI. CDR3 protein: CASKGSGQGVHEQYF. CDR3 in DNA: TGTGCCAGCAAAGGGTCGGGACAGGGGGTCCACGAGCAGTACTTC.

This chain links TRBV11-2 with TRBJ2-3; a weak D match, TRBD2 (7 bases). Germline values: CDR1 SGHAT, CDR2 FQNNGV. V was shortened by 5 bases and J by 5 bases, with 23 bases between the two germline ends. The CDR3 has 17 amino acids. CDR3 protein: CASSPGGVGGPIDTQYF. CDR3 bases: TGTGCCAGCAGCCCTGGCGGGGTGGGGGGGCCGATAGATACGCAGTATTTT.

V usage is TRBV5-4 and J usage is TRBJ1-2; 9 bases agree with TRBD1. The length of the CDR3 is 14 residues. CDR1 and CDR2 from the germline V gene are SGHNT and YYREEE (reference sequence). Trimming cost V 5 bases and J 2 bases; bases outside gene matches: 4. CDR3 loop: CASRIGTGNYGYTF. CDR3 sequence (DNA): TGTGCCAGCAGAATCGGGACAGGGAACTATGGCTACACCTTC.

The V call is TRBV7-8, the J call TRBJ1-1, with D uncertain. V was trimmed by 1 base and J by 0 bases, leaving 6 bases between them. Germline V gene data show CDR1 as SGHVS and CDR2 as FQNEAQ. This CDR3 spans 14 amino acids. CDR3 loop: CASSLVSLNTEAFF. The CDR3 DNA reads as TGTGCCAGCAGCTTAGTTAGTTTGAACACTGAAGCTTTCTTT.

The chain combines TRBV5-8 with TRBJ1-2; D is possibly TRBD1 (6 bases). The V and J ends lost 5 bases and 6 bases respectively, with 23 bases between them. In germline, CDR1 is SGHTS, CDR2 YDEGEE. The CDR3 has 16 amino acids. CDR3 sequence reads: CASRNRVGRRLDGYTF. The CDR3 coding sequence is TGTGCCAGCAGAAACAGGGTCGGTCGTCGTCTGGATGGCTACACCTTC.

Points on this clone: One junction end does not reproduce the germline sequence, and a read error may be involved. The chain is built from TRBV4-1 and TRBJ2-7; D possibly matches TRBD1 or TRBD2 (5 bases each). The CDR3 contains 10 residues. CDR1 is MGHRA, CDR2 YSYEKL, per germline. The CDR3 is CASSQIQGHF. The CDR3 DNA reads TGCGCCAGCAGCCAGATCCAGGGACACTTC.

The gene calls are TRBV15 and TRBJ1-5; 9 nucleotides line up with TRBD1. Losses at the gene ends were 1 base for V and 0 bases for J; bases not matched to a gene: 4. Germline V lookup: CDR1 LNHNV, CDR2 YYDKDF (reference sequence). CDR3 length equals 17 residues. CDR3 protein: CATSRVRTGASNQPQHF. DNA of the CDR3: TGTGCCACCAGCAGAGTGCGGACAGGGGCTAGCAATCAGCCCCAGCATTTT.

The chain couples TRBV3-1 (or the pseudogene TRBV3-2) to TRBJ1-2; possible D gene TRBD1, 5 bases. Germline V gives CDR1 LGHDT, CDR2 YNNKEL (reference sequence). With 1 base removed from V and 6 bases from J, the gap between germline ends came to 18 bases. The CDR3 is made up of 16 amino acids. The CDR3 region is CASSQGVDWGRNGYTF. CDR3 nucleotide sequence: TGTGCCAGCAGCCAAGGAGTCGACTGGGGCAGGAATGGCTACACCTTC.

CDR3 nucleotide sequence: TGCGCCAGCAGTGAGGGGGGAACTAATGAAAAACTGTTTTTT. Translated: CASSEGGTNEKLFF. This chain connects TRBV10-1 to TRBJ1-4; a weak D match, TRBD1 (5 bases). Per the germline V gene, CDR1 is WNHNN and CDR2 is SYGVQD (reference sequence). Trimming removed 2 bases from V and 1 base from J, with 5 bases in between. This CDR3 contains 14 residues.

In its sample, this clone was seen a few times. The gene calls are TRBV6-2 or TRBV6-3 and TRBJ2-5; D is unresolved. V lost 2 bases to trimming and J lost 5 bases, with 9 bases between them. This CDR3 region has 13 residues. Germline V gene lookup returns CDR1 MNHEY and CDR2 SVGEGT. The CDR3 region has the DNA TGTGCCAGCAGTTACCAGGAATTGGAGACCCAGTACTTC. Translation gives CASSYQELETQYF.

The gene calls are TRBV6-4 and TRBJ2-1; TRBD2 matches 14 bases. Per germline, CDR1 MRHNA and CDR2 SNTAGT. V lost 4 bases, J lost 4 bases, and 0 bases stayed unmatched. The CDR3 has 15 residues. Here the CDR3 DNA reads TGTGCCAGCAGTGGGACTAGCGGGGGGTACAATGAGCAGTTCTTC. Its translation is CASSGTSGGYNEQFF.

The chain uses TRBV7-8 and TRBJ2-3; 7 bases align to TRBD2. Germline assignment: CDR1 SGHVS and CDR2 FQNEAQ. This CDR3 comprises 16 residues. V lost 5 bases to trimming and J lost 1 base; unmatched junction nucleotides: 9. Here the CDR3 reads CASSPWTSGGTDTQYF. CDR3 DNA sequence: TGTGCCAGCAGCCCTTGGACTAGTGGGGGCACAGATACGCAGTATTTT.

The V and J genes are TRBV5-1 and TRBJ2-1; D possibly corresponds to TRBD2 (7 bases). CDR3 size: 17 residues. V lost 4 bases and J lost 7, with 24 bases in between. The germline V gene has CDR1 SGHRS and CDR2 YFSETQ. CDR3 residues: CASSVPIVGGPRNEQFF. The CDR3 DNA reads TGCGCCAGCAGCGTCCCCATAGTGGGGGGGCCGCGGAATGAGCAGTTCTTC.

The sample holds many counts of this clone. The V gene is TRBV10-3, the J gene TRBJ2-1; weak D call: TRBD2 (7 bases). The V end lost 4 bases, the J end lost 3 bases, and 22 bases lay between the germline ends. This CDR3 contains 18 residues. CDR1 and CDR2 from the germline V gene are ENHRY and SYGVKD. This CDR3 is CAISGRDSGGANYNEQFF. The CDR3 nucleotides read TGTGCCATCAGTGGCAGGGATAGTGGGGGGGCGAACTACAATGAGCAGTTCTTC.

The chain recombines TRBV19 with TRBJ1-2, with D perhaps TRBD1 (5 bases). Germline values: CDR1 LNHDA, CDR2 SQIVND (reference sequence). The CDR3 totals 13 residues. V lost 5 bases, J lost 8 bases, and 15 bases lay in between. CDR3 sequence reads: CASSRRGSEGYTF. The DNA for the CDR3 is TGTGCCAGTAGTCGGAGGGGTTCAGAAGGCTACACCTTC.

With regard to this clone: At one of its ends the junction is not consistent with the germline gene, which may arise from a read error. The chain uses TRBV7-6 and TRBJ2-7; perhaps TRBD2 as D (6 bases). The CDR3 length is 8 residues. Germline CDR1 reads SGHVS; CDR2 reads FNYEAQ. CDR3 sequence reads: CASSLGGF. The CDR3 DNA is TGTGCCAGCTCCCTGGGAGGATTC.

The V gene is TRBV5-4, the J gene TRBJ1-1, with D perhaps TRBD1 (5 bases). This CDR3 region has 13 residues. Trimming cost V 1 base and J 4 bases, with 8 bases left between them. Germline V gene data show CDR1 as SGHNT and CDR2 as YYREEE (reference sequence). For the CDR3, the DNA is TGTGCCAGCAGCTTGTCAGGGTTCACTGAAGCTTTCTTT. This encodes CASSLSGFTEAFF.

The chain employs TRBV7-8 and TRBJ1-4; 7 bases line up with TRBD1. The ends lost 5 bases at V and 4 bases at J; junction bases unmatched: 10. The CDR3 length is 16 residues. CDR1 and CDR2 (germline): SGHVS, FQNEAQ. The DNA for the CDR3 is TGTGCCAGCAGCCCTGGGACAGCCCCTCTTAATGAAAAACTGTTTTTT. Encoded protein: CASSPGTAPLNEKLFF. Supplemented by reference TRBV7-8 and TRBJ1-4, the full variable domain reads GAGVSQSPRYKVAKRGQDVALRCDPISGHVSLFWYQQALGQGPEFLTYFQNEAQLDKSGLPSDRFFAERPEGSVSTLKIQRTQQEDSAVYLCASSPGTAPLNEKLFFGSGTQLSVL.

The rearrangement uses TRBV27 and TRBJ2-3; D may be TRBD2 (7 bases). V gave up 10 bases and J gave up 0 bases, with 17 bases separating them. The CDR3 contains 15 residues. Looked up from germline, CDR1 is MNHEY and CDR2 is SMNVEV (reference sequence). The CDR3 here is CATTMGGHSTDTQYF. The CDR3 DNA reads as TGTGCCACGACTATGGGGGGGCATAGCACAGATACGCAGTATTTT.

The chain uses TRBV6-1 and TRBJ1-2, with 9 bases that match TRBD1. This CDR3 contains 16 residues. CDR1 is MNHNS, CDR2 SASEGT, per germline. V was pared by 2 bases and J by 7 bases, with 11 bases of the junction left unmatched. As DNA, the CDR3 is TGTGCCAGCAGTGAACAGGGGGACAGGGTGCGGTCTGGCTACACCTTC. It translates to CASSEQGDRVRSGYTF.

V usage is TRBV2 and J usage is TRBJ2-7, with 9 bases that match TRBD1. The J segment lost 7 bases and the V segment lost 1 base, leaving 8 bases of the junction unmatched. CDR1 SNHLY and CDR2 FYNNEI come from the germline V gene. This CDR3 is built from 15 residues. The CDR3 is CASSEVTGGFQEQYF. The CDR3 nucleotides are TGTGCCAGCAGTGAAGTAACAGGGGGCTTTCAAGAGCAGTACTTC. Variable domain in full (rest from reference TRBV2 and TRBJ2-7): EPEVTQTPSHQVTQMGQEVILRCVPISNHLYFYWYRQILGQKVEFLVSFYNNEISEKSEIFDDQFSVERPDGSNFTLKIRSTKLEDSAMYFCASSEVTGGFQEQYFGPGTRLTVT.

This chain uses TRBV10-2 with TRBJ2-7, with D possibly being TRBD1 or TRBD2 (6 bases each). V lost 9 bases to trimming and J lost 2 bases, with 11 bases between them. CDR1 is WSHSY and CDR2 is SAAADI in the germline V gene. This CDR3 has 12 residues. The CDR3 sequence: CASSGQTYEQYF. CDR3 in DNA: TGCGCCAGTAGCGGACAGACCTACGAGCAGTACTTC.

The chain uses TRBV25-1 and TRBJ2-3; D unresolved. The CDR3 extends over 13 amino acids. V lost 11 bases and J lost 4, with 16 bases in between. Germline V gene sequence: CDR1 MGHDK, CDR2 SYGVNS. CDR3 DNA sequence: TGTGCCGGAGCTCGATCCCCCTCAGATACGCAGTATTTT. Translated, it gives CAGARSPSDTQYF.

The CDR3 here is CASSNAGRASSSYNEQFF. The CDR3 region has the DNA TGCGCCAGTTCAAATGCTGGAAGGGCCTCGAGCTCCTACAATGAGCAGTTCTTC. The chain has TRBV4-1 and TRBJ2-1; no firm D call. CDR1 and CDR2 from the germline V gene are MGHRA and YSYEKL. The CDR3 has 18 amino acids. V lost 9 bases, J lost 0 bases, and 24 bases lay in between.

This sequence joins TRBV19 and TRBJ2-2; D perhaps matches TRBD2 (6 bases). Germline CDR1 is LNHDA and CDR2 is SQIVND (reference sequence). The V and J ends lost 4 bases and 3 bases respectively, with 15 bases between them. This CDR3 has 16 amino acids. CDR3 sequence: CASSSGRRGYTGELFF. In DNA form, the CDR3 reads TGTGCCAGTAGTAGCGGGCGCCGGGGGTACACCGGGGAGCTGTTTTTT.

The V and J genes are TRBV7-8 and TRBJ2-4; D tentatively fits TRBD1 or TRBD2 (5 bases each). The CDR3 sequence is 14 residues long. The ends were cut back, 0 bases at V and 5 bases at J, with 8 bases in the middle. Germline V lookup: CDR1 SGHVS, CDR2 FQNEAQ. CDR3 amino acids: CASSLAGPQNIQYF. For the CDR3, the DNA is TGTGCCAGCAGCTTAGCGGGACCTCAAAACATTCAGTACTTC. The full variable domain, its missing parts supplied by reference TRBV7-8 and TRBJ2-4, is GAGVSQSPRYKVAKRGQDVALRCDPISGHVSLFWYQQALGQGPEFLTYFQNEAQLDKSGLPSDRFFAERPEGSVSTLKIQRTQQEDSAVYLCASSLAGPQNIQYFGAGTRLSVL.

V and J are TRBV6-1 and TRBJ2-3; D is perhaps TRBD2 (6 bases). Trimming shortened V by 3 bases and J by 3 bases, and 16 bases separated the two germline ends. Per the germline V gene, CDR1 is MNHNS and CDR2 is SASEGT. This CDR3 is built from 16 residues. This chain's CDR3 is CASSEASGVGTDTQYF. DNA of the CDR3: TGTGCCAGCAGTGAGGCTTCGGGGGTGGGGACAGATACGCAGTATTTT.

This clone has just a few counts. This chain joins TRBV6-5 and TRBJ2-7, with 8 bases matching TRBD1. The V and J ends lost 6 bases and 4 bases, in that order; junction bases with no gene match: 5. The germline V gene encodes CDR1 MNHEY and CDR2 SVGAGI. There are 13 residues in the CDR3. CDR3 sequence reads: CASSQGAVYEQYF. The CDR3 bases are TGTGCCAGCAGCCAGGGGGCTGTATACGAGCAGTACTTC.

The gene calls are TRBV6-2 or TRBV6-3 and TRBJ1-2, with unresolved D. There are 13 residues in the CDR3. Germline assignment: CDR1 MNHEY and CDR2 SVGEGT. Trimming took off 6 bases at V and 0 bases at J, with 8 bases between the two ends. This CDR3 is CASSPTANYGYTF. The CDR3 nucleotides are TGTGCCAGCAGCCCTACAGCTAACTATGGCTACACCTTC.

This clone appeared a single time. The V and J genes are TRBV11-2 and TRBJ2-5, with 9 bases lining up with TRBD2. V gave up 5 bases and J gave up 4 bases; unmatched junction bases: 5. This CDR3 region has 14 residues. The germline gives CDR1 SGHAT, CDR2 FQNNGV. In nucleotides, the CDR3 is TGTGCCAGCAGCCTGCGGGGGGGAGGAGAGACCCAGTACTTC. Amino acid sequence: CASSLRGGGETQYF.